What follows describes a single T cell receptor beta chain. Which antigen it targets is not known. No base-level quality is on record; no much larger clone is a single base apart. The sample belongs to a study of cytomegalovirus exposure and HLA in healthy donors (dated by TCRdb to 2016 to 2017). With regard to the full study: In an earlier analysis of under 600 of the donors, 276 Gb of sequence data and 120 million or so unique TCR beta sequences from roughly 200 million T cells were reported. HLA typing covered class I and class II loci at four-digit resolution. All discovery cohort repertoires had been generated on a single sequencing platform. The T cell repertoires of some 700 subjects were profiled by immunosequencing and related to cytomegalovirus serostatus. The study combined high-throughput TCR immunosequencing, statistical association of individual TCRs with disease status, and machine learning to predict cytomegalovirus infection status. Because of strong linkage in the cohort, five DR-DQ haplotypes were treated as single units for association and clustering. In the later analysis, no new phenotypic data were used to find candidate immune exposures; instead, reliance was placed on TCR beta sequences and their occurrence across donors. A later genetic analysis took genome-wide SNP genotypes for about three fifths of the 666 donors and used that subset as a discovery cohort. The aim of the study was to test whether cataloging public T cell receptors could identify signatures of past pathogen exposure. Along with the approximately 600-subject first cohort, a separate validation cohort of over a hundred different subjects was used. The number of donors typed differed by locus, with roughly 629-640 for A, B, C, DRB1 and DQB1, around 520 for DQA1, 600 to 610 for DPA1, and about 450 for DPB1. On average, roughly 250,000 unique TCR beta nucleotide sequences were sequenced per donor among some 430 genotyped donors of the cohort, with around 19% of those sequences being non-productive. A later analysis re-examined previously published TCR beta repertoires from hundreds of donors and added high-resolution HLA genotyping to investigate patterns of TCR occurrence. Donor age, sex, ethnicity and CMV serostatus were collected together with the repertoire data. An earlier analysis of nearly 600 of the donors applied high-throughput TCR beta sequencing to assess whether each TCR beta V gene segment acted as functional or pseudogenic. Roughly 300 gigabases of sequencing data and around 88 million unique TCR sequences made up an early release that covered nearly 650 HLA-typed donors. Among the roughly 370 genotyped donors, under 90% belonged to the genetic ancestry cluster associated with self-reported Caucasian donors. Study-level results and caveats: Sequencing depth was assumed to be roughly uniform across donors in the presence/absence analyses, though that assumption may not hold. In a later analysis, HLA-associated TCR beta chains were found to be more clonally expanded and to have lower generation probabilities than equally common non-associated chains. Immune exposure information for the cohort was limited to CMV serostatus. In this cohort, only TCR beta chains were sequenced, and detectable features were limited by the absence of alpha or paired-chain data. Broadly in line with IMGT annotations, most TCR beta V segments showed up in productive rearrangements about 87% or about 30% of the time in an earlier analysis of approximately 640 of the donors. A total of 150 to 200 TCR beta chains were listed by the study as associated with cytomegalovirus. Linkage disequilibrium might explain the correlated functional status among segregating V segments, but an unknown experimental factor could not be ruled out. Because HLA typing was missing for some donors at each locus, association tests included only the typed subset. According to a later analysis, parvovirus B19, influenza, CMV and Epstein-Barr virus appeared linked to several top co-occurrence clusters. Assigning TCR associations to individual alleles was difficult when HLA alleles, especially DR and DQ, strongly co-occurred. A further reported finding was that TCR beta sequences accurately predicted the HLA-A and HLA-B alleles for most subjects in the first cohort. The authors suggested that the approach could potentially be generalized to other disease states and immunological phenotypes. Most CMV-associated TCR beta chains appeared to be HLA-restricted in a later analysis, and the HLA associations seemed to be driven largely by CMV exposure. In a later genetic analysis, fewer N-insertions in productive TCRs were reported among donors in an Asian-associated ancestry cluster than the approximately 630-donor mean. Most TCR sequences were seen in very few donors, while some public TCRs were found in many individuals. Some IMGT-functional V segments, including TRBV6-2 and TRBV6-3, could not be distinguished by the 87-base-pair reads and were therefore excluded. Three of the identified cytomegalovirus-associated TCR beta chains were confirmed in vitro to be specific for cytomegalovirus antigens. A cluster of highly shared sequence variants was judged likely to represent a technical artifact of the sequencing pipeline. Cytomegalovirus status was reported to be diagnosed by the classifier with high specificity and sensitivity in both the original and validation cohorts. V-gene and J-gene trimming of TCR beta chains was associated with a missense DCLRE1C variant in a later genetic analysis, and the association was replicated in an independent cohort. Specific HLA alleles were associated with roughly 17,000 TCR beta sequences at a false discovery rate of 0.05 in a later analysis. According to a later analysis, TCR association rates differed among HLA loci, with DRB1 alleles showing the most associated TCRs and HLA-C alleles showing the fewest. The earlier analysis of nearly 600 of the donors excluded fewer than 20 rarely observed V segments, including chromosome 9 orphons, because counts were too low.

The cohort was made up of 500 to 800 healthy bone marrow donors. At the time of sampling, all cohort members were nominally healthy, though unrecorded immune exposures were likely present. The donor was CMV seronegative and belonged to the group of 350 or so seronegative cohort members. Every donor gave a peripheral blood sample, and the peripheral blood mononuclear cells from that sample were used for TCR beta sequencing. Genomic DNA was extracted from the blood cell samples with the Qiagen DNeasy Blood Extraction Kit. Libraries were made using the immunoSEQ multiplex PCR assay. For the multiplex PCR, a mixture combining 60 forward primers for TCR Vbeta segments and 13 reverse primers for TCR Jbeta segments was used. The CDR3 region of rearranged TCR beta genes was amplified from genomic DNA by a multiplex PCR assay. Amplified TCR beta libraries were sequenced as 87-base-pair reads on the Illumina HiSeq System. Per the source publication's procedure: Across the 700 or so repertoires, a later analysis counted 80 million or so unique TCR beta chains, about 10 million of which were shared by at least two donors. To remove PCR and sequencing errors, raw reads were error-corrected and collapsed into unique sequences using a nearest-neighbor algorithm that merged closely related sequences. Alignment of CDR3 sequences to IMGT reference sequences was used to assign V, D and J gene segments. For a sequence to be retained, a match of at least six nucleotides was required to both a V gene segment and a J gene segment. A rearrangement was called productive if the CDR3 had no stop codons and remained in frame with V and J, and every other rearrangement was called non-productive. Following IMGT convention, CDR3 was defined as the stretch from the second conserved V-encoded cysteine to the conserved J-encoded phenylalanine. The earlier analysis of around 640 of the donors excluded sequences that lacked an unambiguous match to a single V gene segment. An earlier analysis of just under 600 of the donors called V segments functional above 56.7% productive rearrangements and segregating when the between-donor standard deviation exceeded 5%. To diagnose cytomegalovirus status from the catalog of TCR beta chain sequences, a statistical classification framework was built. A later analysis assigned V and J genes by comparing TCR nucleotide sequences with IMGT/GENE-DB human TR gene sequences. The TCRdist pipeline was used in a later analysis to assign CDR3 sequences and most-parsimonious VDJ recombination scenarios. In a later analysis, every TCR beta chain was defined by the combination of its CDR3 amino acid sequence and its V-gene family, and reads without a unique V-gene family were dropped. A later analysis removed 592 highly shared, low-generation-probability nucleotide sequences to deal with suspected cross-contamination and a sequencing artifact. A later analysis calculated a clonal expansion index for each public chain from normalized within-repertoire ranks of inferred template counts. In a later analysis, generation probabilities were computed using a VDJ recombination model fitted to out-of-frame rearrangements, and the results were checked against IGoR. A later analysis scored TCR-TCR, TCR-HLA and TCR-CMV co-occurrence with hypergeometric tests, applying a repertoire-size bias correction to TCR pairs. To estimate false discovery rates, a later analysis permuted the HLA or CMV assignments 20 times. In a later analysis, co-occurring TCRs were grouped using DBSCAN, and TCRdist sequence similarity was added for clustering within HLA-allele-positive subsets. Repertoires with fewer than 30,000 or more than 120,000 public chains, plus five repertoires with anomalous nucleotide sharing, were excluded from co-occurrence clustering. Not all clones reach the TCRdb copy of this immuneACCESS table, which keeps in-frame sequences only. Checked studies attribute under half of the gap to unresolved V genes and leave the rest unexplained. V and J calls and clone size are given by that table; D and trimming were obtained from the DNA. The sample yields under 95,000 clones; about 78% were counted once. Approximately 1% of the sample comes from the top ten.

CDR3 length: 16 amino acids, cysteine to phenylalanine. The only DNA kept is the CDR3, 48 bases in frame from the first base. Germline trimming: 1 base from V, 2 bases from J; junction bases outside gene matches: 4. Sequences SGHRS (CDR1) and YFSETQ (CDR2) are obtained from the germline V gene. Material: PBMCs. The source of this sequence is a male donor in good health and CMV-seronegative. The sequence links TRBV5-1 to TRBJ2-5; the central 11 bases match TRBD2. The DNA reads TGCGCCAGCAGCTTGATGGGACTAGCGGATCAAGAGACCCAGTACTTC. Translated, it reads CASSLMGLADQETQYF.